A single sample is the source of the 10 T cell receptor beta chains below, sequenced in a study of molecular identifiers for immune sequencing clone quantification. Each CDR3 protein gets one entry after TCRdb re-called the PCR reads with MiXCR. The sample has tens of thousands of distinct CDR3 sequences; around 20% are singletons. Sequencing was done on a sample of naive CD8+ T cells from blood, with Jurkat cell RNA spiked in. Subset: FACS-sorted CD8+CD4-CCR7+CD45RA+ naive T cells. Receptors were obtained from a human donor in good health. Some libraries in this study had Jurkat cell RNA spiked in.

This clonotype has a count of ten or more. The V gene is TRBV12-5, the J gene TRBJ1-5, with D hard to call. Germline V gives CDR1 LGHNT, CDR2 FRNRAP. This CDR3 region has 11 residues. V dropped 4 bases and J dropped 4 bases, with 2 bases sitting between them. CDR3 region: CASGSNQPQHF. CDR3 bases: TGTGCTAGTGGTTCAAATCAGCCCCAGCATTTT.

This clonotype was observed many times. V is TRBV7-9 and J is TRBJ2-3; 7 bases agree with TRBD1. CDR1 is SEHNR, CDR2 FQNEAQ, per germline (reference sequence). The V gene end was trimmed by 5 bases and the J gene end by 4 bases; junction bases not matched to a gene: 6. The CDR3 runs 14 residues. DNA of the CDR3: TGTGCCAGCAGCCCCCGACAGGGCCCAGATACGCAGTATTTT. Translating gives CASSPRQGPDTQYF. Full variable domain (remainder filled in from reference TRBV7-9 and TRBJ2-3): DTGVSQNPRHKITKRGQNVTFRCDPISEHNRLYWYRQTLGQGPEFLTYFQNEAQLEKSRLLSDRFSAERPKGSFSTLEIQRTEQGDSAMYLCASSPRQGPDTQYFGPGTRLTVL.

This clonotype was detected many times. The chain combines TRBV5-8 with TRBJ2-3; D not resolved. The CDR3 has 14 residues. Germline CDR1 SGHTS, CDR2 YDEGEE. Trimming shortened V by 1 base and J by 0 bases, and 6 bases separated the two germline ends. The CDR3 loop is CASSLSSSTDTQYF. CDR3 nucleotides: TGTGCCAGCAGCTTGAGTTCAAGCACAGATACGCAGTATTTT. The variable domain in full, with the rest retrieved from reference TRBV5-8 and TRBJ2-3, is EAGVTQSPTHLIKTRGQQATLRCSPISGHTSVYWYQQALGLGLQFLLWYDEGEERNRGNFPPRFSGRQFPNYSSELNVNALELEDSALYLCASSLSSSTDTQYFGPGTRLTVL.

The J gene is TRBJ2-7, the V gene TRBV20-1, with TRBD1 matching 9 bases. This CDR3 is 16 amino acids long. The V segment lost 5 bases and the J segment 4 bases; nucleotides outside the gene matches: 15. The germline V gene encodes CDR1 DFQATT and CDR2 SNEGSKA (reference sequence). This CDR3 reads CSAPYWPGTGTYEQYF. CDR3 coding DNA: TGCAGTGCTCCCTACTGGCCCGGGACAGGGACTTACGAGCAGTACTTC.

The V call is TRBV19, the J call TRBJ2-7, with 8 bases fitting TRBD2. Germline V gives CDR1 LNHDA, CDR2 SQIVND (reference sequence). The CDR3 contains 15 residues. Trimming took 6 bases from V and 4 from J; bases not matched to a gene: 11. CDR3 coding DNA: TGTGCCAGTAGCGGGGGGAGCGGGAGCGGTTACGAGCAGTACTTC. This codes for CASSGGSGSGYEQYF.

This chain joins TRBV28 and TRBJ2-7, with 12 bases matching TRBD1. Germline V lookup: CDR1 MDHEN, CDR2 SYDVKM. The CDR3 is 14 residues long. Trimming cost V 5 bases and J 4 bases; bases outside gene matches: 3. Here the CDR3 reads CASSGTGGLYEQYF. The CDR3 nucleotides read TGTGCCAGCAGTGGGACAGGGGGCTTGTACGAGCAGTACTTC. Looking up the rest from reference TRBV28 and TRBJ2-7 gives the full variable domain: DVKVTQSSRYLVKRTGEKVFLECVQDMDHENMFWYRQDPGLGLRLIYFSYDVKMKEKGDIPEGYSVSREKKERFSLILESASTNQTSMYLCASSGTGGLYEQYFGPGTRLTVT.

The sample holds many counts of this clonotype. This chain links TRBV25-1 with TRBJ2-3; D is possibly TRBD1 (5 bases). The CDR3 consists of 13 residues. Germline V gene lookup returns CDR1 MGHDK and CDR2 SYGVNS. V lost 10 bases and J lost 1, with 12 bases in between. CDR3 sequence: CAIQGSRTDTQYF. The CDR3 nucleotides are TGTGCCATTCAGGGAAGCCGCACAGATACGCAGTATTTT.

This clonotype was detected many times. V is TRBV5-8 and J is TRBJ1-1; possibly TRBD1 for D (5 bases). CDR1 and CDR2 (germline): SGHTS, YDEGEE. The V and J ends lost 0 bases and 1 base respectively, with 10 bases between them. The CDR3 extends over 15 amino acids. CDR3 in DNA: TGTGCCAGCAGCTTGGTGGGGGGACCGAACACTGAAGCTTTCTTT. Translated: CASSLVGGPNTEAFF.

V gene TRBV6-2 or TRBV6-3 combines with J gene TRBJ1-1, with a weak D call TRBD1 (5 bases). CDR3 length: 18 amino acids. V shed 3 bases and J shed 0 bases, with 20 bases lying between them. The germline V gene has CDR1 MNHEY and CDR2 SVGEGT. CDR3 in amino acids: CASSYTRGLARLNTEAFF. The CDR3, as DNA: TGTGCCAGCAGTTATACTCGGGGCCTCGCGCGTCTGAACACTGAAGCTTTCTTT.

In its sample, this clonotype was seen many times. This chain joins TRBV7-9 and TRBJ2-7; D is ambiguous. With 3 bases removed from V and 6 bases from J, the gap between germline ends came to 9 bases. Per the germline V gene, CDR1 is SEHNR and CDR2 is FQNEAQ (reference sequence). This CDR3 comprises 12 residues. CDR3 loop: CASSFTAREQYF. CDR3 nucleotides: TGTGCCAGCAGCTTCACAGCCCGCGAGCAGTACTTC. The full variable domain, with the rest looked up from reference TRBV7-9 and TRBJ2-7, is DTGVSQNPRHKITKRGQNVTFRCDPISEHNRLYWYRQTLGQGPEFLTYFQNEAQLEKSRLLSDRFSAERPKGSFSTLEIQRTEQGDSAMYLCASSFTAREQYFGPGTRLTVT.